This T cell receptor beta chain came from a study of cytomegalovirus exposure and HLA in healthy donors. General observations from the study: A later analysis linked a missense DCLRE1C variant to TCR beta V- and J-gene trimming. Researchers reportedly found TCR beta sequences accurately predicted most subjects' HLA-A and HLA-B alleles. A reported reduction in N-insertions relative to the approximately 670-donor mean was seen in an Asian-associated ancestry cluster in a later analysis.

As regards this clone: Its antigen is still unknown.

The CDR3 runs to 16 residues. Trimming removed 6 bases at V and 2 bases at J, with 20 bases between. Germline-derived CDR1 and CDR2 are MNHGY and SVAAGI. The study ran its PCR with 60 Vbeta and 13 Jbeta primers. Profiled with immunoSEQ multiplex PCR; TCRdb holds only in-frame clones, not every one. The sample carries roughly 240,000 clones, around 80% recorded once. In nominal health when sampled, donors likely had unrecorded immune exposures nonetheless. This sequence originates from a boy younger than 18 in good health and CMV-seronegative. Source material: PBMCs. The J gene is TRBJ2-7, the V gene TRBV6-9; the D is unclear. CDR3 DNA: TGTGCCAGCAGGCTTCGGATGAGGTCTGCCGCCTACGAGCAGTACTTC. Amino acids: CASRLRMRSAAYEQYF.